The 17 T cell receptor beta chains given below trace back to one sample, sequenced in a study of blood T cell repertoires in COVID-19. The repertoire was sequenced with immunoSEQ multiplex PCR; TCRdb's copy has only in-frame clones and lacks some. The data contain 250,000 to 300,000 clones, 86% of them singletons. Sample: peripheral blood. The receptors derive from a woman aged 70-85 years with COVID-19, enrolled during active disease.

CDR3 sequence: CASSMWIAAYNEQFF. CDR3 DNA: TGTGCCAGTAGTATGTGGATAGCGGCCTACAATGAGCAGTTCTTC. The gene calls are TRBV19 and TRBJ2-1; D might be TRBD2 (6 bases). Looked up from germline, CDR1 is LNHDA and CDR2 is SQIVND (reference sequence). Trimming took off 3 bases at V and 2 bases at J, with 11 bases between the two ends. The CDR3 sequence is 15 residues long. Filled out from reference TRBV19 and TRBJ2-1, the complete variable domain reads DGGITQSPKYLFRKEGQNVTLSCEQNLNHDAMYWYRQDPGQGLRLIYYSQIVNDFQKGDIAEGYSVSREKKESFPLTVTSAQKNPTAFYLCASSMWIAAYNEQFFGPGTRLTVL.

This clone was seen a single time. The chain couples TRBV5-1 to TRBJ1-2, with 12 bases aligning to TRBD1. Germline loops: CDR1 SGHRS, CDR2 YFSETQ. This CDR3 is built from 16 residues. V lost 4 bases to trimming and J lost 3 bases; unmatched junction nucleotides: 7. CDR3 sequence reads: CASSRGQGASHYGYTF. Written as DNA, the CDR3 is TGCGCCAGCAGCCGGGGACAGGGGGCATCTCACTATGGCTACACCTTC.

This clone was counted once. V and J are TRBV15 and TRBJ2-7; tentative D call: TRBD1 (5 bases). V dropped 4 bases and J dropped 3 bases, with 16 bases sitting between them. This CDR3 is built from 15 residues. Looked up from germline, CDR1 is LNHNV and CDR2 is YYDKDF (reference sequence). The CDR3 is CATSMWGQGDYEQYF. The CDR3 coding sequence is TGTGCCACCAGCATGTGGGGTCAGGGTGACTACGAGCAGTACTTC. Complete variable domain (other parts from reference TRBV15 and TRBJ2-7): DAMVIQNPRYQVTQFGKPVTLSCSQTLNHNVMYWYQQKSSQAPKLLFHYYDKDFNNEADTPDNFQSRRPNTSFCFLDIRSPGLGDTAMYLCATSMWGQGDYEQYFGPGTRLTVT.

The rearrangement uses TRBV28 and TRBJ2-4; 9 positions match TRBD1. CDR1 is MDHEN, CDR2 SYDVKM, per germline. CDR3 length: 15 amino acids. The V gene end was trimmed by 7 bases and the J gene end by 6 bases; junction bases not matched to a gene: 10. DNA of the CDR3: TGTGCCAGCAACCCCGGGACAGGGAGGGGAAACATTCAGTACTTC. It codes for CASNPGTGRGNIQYF.

This chain joins TRBV7-8 and TRBJ2-7, with 7 bases matching TRBD1. CDR3 length: 14 residues. With 1 base clipped from V and 4 bases from J, the junction kept 4 bases outside the gene matches. Germline V gene data show CDR1 as SGHVS and CDR2 as FQNEAQ. CDR3 bases: TGTGCCAGCAGCTTAGGACAGGGCGGGTACGAGCAGTACTTC. Its translation: CASSLGQGGYEQYF.

The V and J genes are TRBV4-2 and TRBJ1-2, with D uncertain. Trimming pared 4 bases from V and 0 bases from J, leaving 12 bases between. Per germline, CDR1 LGHNA and CDR2 YNFKEQ. This CDR3 contains 15 residues. DNA for the CDR3: TGTGCCAGCAGCCCCCGGAGCAGATCTAACTATGGCTACACCTTC. Translated, it gives CASSPRSRSNYGYTF.

The chain is built from TRBV9 and TRBJ2-3, with TRBD1 identical over 10 bases. V lost 10 bases and J lost 2; bases outside the gene matches: 4. The CDR3 has 13 amino acids. Germline V gene data show CDR1 as SGDLS and CDR2 as YYNGEE. CDR3 DNA: TGTGCCGGAGGGACAGGGGACACAGATACGCAGTATTTT. Translated, it gives CAGGTGDTDTQYF.

The V gene is TRBV15, the J gene TRBJ1-2, with D maybe TRBD1 (5 bases). The V gene's germline CDR1 is LNHNV and CDR2 YYDKDF (reference sequence). V lost 4 bases to trimming and J lost 2 bases, with 20 bases between them. The CDR3 has 17 residues. Here the CDR3 reads CATSMGRSSGGNYGYTF. In DNA, the CDR3 is TGTGCCACCAGCATGGGACGGTCTAGCGGTGGAAACTATGGCTACACCTTC.

This clone turned up a few times. The V call is TRBV10-3, the J call TRBJ1-2; D not certain. The germline gives CDR1 ENHRY, CDR2 SYGVKD. The CDR3 is 12 residues long. V was shortened by 2 bases and J by 4 bases, with 5 bases between the two germline ends. CDR3 coding DNA: TGTGCCATCAGTGAGATCAGCTATGGCTACACCTTC. This gives the protein CAISEISYGYTF.

The V gene is TRBV29-1, the J gene TRBJ2-1; perhaps TRBD2 as D (7 bases). CDR3 length: 13 amino acids. CDR1 is SQVTM and CDR2 is ANQGSEA in the germline V gene. The V end was cut by 7 bases, the J end by 5 bases, with 15 bases between. The CDR3 reads CSADRGADNEQFF. Here the CDR3 DNA reads TGCAGCGCTGATCGGGGGGCTGACAATGAGCAGTTCTTC.

V gene TRBV24-1 combines with J gene TRBJ2-6; D remains unclear. Looked up from germline, CDR1 is KGHDR and CDR2 is SFDVKD. V gave up 9 bases and J gave up 0 bases, with 2 bases separating them. The CDR3 spans 12 residues. CDR3 protein: CATLSGANVLTF. Here the CDR3 DNA reads TGTGCCACCCTCTCTGGGGCCAACGTCCTGACTTTC.

The sample holds one count of this clone. This chain joins TRBV6-5 and TRBJ2-7, with TRBD1 matching over 8 bases. Looked up from germline, CDR1 is MNHEY and CDR2 is SVGAGI. This CDR3 is 15 amino acids long. V trimming: 2 bases; J trimming: 3 bases; junction bases outside the gene matches: 6. CDR3 region: CASSYTGQGGYEQYF. DNA of the CDR3: TGTGCCAGCAGTTACACTGGACAGGGAGGCTACGAGCAGTACTTC.

CDR3 sequence reads: CASSTWTGELFF. CDR3 nucleotides: TGTGCCAGCAGTACTTGGACCGGGGAGCTGTTTTTT. The rearrangement joins TRBV6-2 or TRBV6-3 to TRBJ2-2, with D unclear. The CDR3 length is 12 residues. In germline, CDR1 is MNHEY, CDR2 SVGEGT. V shed 5 bases and J shed 5 bases, with 6 bases lying between them.

V gene TRBV6-9 combines with J gene TRBJ2-7, with 8 bases identical to TRBD1. CDR3 length: 15 amino acids. V was pared by 3 bases and J by 3 bases, with 7 bases of the junction left unmatched. Germline lookup yields CDR1 MNHGY and CDR2 SVAAGI. DNA for the CDR3: TGTGCCAGCAGTTACAGTTTGACAGGGGACTACGAGCAGTACTTC. Translation gives CASSYSLTGDYEQYF.

J is TRBJ1-4 and V is TRBV7-9, with 8 bases lining up with TRBD1. The CDR3 extends over 17 amino acids. Trimming cost V 1 base and J 0 bases; bases outside gene matches: 4. In germline, CDR1 is SEHNR, CDR2 FQNEAQ (reference sequence). Here the CDR3 reads CASSLGQGTATNEKLFF. The CDR3 region has the DNA TGTGCCAGCAGCTTAGGACAGGGGACAGCAACTAATGAAAAACTGTTTTTT.

The chain joins TRBV5-4 to TRBJ1-1, with D unclear. Per the germline V gene, CDR1 is SGHNT and CDR2 is YYREEE (reference sequence). V was shortened by 0 bases and J by 10 bases, with 13 bases between the two germline ends. This CDR3 spans 13 amino acids. CDR3 DNA sequence: TGTGCCAGCAGCTTGGCGGGTTTTTCGGCAGCTTTCTTT. As protein: CASSLAGFSAAFF.

CDR3 region: CSVAGSGGLQETQYF. The CDR3 DNA reads as TGCAGCGTTGCGGGTAGCGGGGGACTCCAAGAGACCCAGTACTTC. The chain has TRBV29-1 and TRBJ2-5, with 9 bases matching TRBD2. The ends lost 4 bases at V and 1 base at J; junction bases unmatched: 7. Per the germline V gene, CDR1 is SQVTM and CDR2 is ANQGSEA. The CDR3 spans 15 residues.